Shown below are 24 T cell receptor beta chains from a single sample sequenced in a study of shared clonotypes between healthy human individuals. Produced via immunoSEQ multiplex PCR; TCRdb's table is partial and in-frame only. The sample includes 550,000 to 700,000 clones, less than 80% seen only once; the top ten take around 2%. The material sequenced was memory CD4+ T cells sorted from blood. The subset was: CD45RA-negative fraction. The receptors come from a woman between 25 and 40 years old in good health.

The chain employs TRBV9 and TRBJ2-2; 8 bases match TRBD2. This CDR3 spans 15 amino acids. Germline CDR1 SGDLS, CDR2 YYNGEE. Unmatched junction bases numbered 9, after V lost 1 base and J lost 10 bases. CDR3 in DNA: TGTGCCAGCAGCGTAAAGGCGGGAGGTCATGAGGAGCTGTTTTTT. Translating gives CASSVKAGGHEELFF.

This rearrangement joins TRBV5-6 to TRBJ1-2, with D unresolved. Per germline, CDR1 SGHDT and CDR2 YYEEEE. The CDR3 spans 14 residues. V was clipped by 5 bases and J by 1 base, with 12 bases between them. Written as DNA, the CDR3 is TGTGCCAGCAGGGTTGCAACCGGTAACTATGGCTACACCTTC. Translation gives CASRVATGNYGYTF.

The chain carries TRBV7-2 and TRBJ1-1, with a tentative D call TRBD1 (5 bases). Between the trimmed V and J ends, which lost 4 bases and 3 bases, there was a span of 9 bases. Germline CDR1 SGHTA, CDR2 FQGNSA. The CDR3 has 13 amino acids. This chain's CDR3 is CASSSSGYTEAFF. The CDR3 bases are TGTGCCAGCAGCTCCTCAGGGTACACTGAAGCTTTCTTT.

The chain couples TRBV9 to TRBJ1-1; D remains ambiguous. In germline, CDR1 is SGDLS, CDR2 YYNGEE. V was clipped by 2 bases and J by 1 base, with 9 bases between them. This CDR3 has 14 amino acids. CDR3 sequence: CASSVLAQNTEAFF. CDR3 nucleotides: TGTGCCAGCAGCGTTTTGGCACAGAACACTGAAGCTTTCTTT.

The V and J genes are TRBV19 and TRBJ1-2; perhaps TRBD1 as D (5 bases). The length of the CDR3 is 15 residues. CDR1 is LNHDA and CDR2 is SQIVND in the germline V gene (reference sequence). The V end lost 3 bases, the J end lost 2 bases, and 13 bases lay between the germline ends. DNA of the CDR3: TGTGCCAGTAGTATGGCGACAGCAGGAAACTATGGCTACACCTTC. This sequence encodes CASSMATAGNYGYTF.

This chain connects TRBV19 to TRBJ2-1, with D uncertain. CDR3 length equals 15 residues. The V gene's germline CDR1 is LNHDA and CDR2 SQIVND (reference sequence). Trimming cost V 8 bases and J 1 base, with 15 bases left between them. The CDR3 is CASARQSQSYNEQFF. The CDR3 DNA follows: TGTGCCAGTGCAAGGCAAAGCCAATCCTACAATGAGCAGTTCTTC. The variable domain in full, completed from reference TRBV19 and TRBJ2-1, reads DGGITQSPKYLFRKEGQNVTLSCEQNLNHDAMYWYRQDPGQGLRLIYYSQIVNDFQKGDIAEGYSVSREKKESFPLTVTSAQKNPTAFYLCASARQSQSYNEQFFGPGTRLTVL.

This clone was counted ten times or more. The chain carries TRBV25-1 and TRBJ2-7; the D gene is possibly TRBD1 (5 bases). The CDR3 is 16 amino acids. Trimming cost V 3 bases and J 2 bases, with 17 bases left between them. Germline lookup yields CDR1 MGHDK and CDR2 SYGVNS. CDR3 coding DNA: TGTGCCAGCAGTGACTTCCCGGACACCCCAGCCTACGAGCAGTACTTC. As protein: CASSDFPDTPAYEQYF.

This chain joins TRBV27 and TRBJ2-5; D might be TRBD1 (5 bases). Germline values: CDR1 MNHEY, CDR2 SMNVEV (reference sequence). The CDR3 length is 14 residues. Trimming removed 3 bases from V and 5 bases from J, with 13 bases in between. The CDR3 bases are TGTGCCAGCAGTTTTACAGGCCATCGGGAGACCCAGTACTTC. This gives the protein CASSFTGHRETQYF.

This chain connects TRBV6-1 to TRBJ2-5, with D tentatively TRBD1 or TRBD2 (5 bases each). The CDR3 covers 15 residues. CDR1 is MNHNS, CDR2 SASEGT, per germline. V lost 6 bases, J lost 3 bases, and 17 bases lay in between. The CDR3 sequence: CASRGDLARKETQYF. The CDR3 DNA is TGTGCCAGCAGGGGGGACCTAGCTAGGAAAGAGACCCAGTACTTC.

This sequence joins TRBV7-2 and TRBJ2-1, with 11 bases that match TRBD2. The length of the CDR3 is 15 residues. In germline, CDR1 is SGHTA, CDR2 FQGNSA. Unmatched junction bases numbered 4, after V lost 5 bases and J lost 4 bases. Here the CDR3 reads CASSLLAGAYNEQFF. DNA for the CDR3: TGTGCCAGCAGCCTACTAGCGGGAGCGTACAATGAGCAGTTCTTC.

DNA for the CDR3: TGTGCCAGCAGAGCTAATATCGACAGGGCCGAGCAGTACTTC. Its protein product is CASRANIDRAEQYF. This chain uses TRBV28 with TRBJ2-7; TRBD1 agrees at 7 bases. The V and J ends lost 6 bases and 6 bases, in that order; junction bases with no gene match: 11. This CDR3 is 14 amino acids long. Germline-derived CDR1 and CDR2 are MDHEN and SYDVKM.

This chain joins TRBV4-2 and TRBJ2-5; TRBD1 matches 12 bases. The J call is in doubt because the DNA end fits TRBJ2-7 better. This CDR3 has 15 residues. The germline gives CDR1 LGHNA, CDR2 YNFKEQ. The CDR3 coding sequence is TGTGCCAGCAGCCAAGGGGGACAGGGGGCCGGCGAGCAGTACTTC. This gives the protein CASSQGGQGAGEQYF.

DNA for the CDR3: TGTGCCAGCAGTTTCCTACCGCGGGGGGACACCGACGAGCAGTACTTC. Amino acid sequence: CASSFLPRGDTDEQYF. This rearrangement joins TRBV27 to TRBJ2-7; 8 positions agree with TRBD2. The germline V gene encodes CDR1 MNHEY and CDR2 SMNVEV (reference sequence). V gave up 3 bases and J gave up 5 bases; unmatched junction bases: 12. The CDR3 sequence is 16 residues long.

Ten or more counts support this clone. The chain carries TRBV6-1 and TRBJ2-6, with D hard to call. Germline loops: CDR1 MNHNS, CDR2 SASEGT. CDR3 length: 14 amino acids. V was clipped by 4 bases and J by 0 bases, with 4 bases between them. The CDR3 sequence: CASSGVSGANVLTF. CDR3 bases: TGTGCCAGCAGTGGGGTCTCTGGGGCCAACGTCCTGACTTTC.

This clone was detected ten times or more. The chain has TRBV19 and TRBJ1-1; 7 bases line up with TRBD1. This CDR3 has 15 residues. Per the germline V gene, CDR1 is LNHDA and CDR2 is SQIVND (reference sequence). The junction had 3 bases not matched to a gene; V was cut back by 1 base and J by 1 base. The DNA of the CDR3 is TGTGCCAGTAGTATAGGAACAGGGGAGAACACTGAAGCTTTCTTT. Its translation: CASSIGTGENTEAFF.

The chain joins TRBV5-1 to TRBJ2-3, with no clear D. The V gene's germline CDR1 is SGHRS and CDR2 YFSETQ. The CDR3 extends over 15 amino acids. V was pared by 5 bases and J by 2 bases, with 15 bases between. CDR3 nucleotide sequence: TGCGCCAGCAGGAAGGCGGACCTCGCCACAGATACGCAGTATTTT. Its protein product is CASRKADLATDTQYF.

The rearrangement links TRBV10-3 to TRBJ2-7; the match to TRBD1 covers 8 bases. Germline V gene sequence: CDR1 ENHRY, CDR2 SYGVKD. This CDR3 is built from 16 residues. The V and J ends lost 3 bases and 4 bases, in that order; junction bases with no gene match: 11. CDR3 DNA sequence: TGTGCCATCAGTGAAGTCCTACAGGGGGTATTATACGAGCAGTACTTC. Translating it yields CAISEVLQGVLYEQYF.

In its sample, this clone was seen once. The DNA of the CDR3 is TGTGCCAGCAGTTATAACGGGGCTGTATACGAGCAGTACTTC. Its translation: CASSYNGAVYEQYF. This sequence joins TRBV6-6 and TRBJ2-7, with D perhaps assigned TRBD1 or TRBD2 (5 bases each). This CDR3 has 14 amino acids. V lost 3 bases and J lost 4, with 13 bases in between. From germline, CDR1 is MNHNY and CDR2 SVGAGI (reference sequence).

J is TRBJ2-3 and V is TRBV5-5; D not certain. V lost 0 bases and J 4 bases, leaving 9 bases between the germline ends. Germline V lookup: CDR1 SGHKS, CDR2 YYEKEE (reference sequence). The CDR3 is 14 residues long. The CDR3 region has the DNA TGTGCCAGCAGCTTGGTTGGCGGCCCAGATACGCAGTATTTT. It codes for CASSLVGGPDTQYF.

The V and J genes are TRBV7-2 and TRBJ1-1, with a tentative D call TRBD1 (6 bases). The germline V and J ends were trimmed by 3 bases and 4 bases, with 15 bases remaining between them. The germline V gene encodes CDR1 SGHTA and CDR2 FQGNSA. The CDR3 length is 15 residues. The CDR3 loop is CASSFQGIVGTEAFF. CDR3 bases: TGTGCCAGCAGCTTTCAGGGGATCGTTGGCACTGAAGCTTTCTTT.

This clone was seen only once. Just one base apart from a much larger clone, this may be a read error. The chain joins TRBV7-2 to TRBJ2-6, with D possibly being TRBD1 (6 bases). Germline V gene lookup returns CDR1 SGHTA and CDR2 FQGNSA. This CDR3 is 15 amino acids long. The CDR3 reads CASSPQQGWANVPTF. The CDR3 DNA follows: TGTGCCAGCAGCCCGCAACAGGGCTGGGCCAACGTCCCGACTTTC.

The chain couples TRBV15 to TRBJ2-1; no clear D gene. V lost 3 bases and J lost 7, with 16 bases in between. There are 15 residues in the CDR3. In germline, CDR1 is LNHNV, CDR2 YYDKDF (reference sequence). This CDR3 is CATSREPKGGNEQFF. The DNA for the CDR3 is TGTGCCACCAGCAGGGAACCTAAAGGTGGGAATGAGCAGTTCTTC.

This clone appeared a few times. The CDR3 is CAWRPEAWGGYTF. For the CDR3, the DNA is TGTGCCTGGAGGCCGGAAGCCTGGGGCGGCTACACCTTC. This chain joins TRBV30 and TRBJ1-2; D may be TRBD1 (5 bases). Germline V gene data show CDR1 as GTSNPN and CDR2 as SVGIG (reference sequence). Trimming stripped 3 bases from V and 8 bases from J, with 16 bases between. The CDR3 contains 13 residues.

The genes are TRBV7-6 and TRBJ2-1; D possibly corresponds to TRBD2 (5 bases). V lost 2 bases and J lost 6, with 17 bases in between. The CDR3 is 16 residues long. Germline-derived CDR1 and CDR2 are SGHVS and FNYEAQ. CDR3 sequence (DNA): TGTGCCAGCAGCTTAATTCCCCCTCGGGAAGGCAATGAGCAGTTCTTC. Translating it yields CASSLIPPREGNEQFF.